The present T cell receptor beta chain was sequenced within a study of T cell responses to AZD1222 COVID-19 vaccine. General observations from the study: Spike-specific TCR depth and breadth grew after two AZD1222 doses. Clonal diversity may have been underestimated, and the donors were mostly white British, with more females than males.

Concerning this clone itself: Its antigen is not known.

This table comes from immunoSEQ multiplex PCR, and its TCRdb copy is limited to in-frame clones, with some not included. The table shows roughly 40,000 clones, with roughly 85% occurring only once. V shed 4 bases, J shed 7 bases, and the junction held 10 bases outside the gene matches. CDR1 and CDR2 (germline): LNHDA, SQIVND (reference sequence). The CDR3 length is 15 residues. V and J are TRBV19 and TRBJ2-1, with 7 bases that match TRBD2. The source was peripheral blood, collected 28 days after the second dose of the MenACWY control vaccine. This sequence was found in an adult who received the MenACWY meningococcal vaccine as a control. The CDR3 here is CASSRDYGRGNEQFF. The DNA for the CDR3 is TGTGCCAGTAGTAGGGACTATGGTAGAGGGAATGAGCAGTTCTTC. Full variable domain (outside the CDR3, taken from reference TRBV19 and TRBJ2-1): DGGITQSPKYLFRKEGQNVTLSCEQNLNHDAMYWYRQDPGQGLRLIYYSQIVNDFQKGDIAEGYSVSREKKESFPLTVTSAQKNPTAFYLCASSRDYGRGNEQFFGPGTRLTVL.